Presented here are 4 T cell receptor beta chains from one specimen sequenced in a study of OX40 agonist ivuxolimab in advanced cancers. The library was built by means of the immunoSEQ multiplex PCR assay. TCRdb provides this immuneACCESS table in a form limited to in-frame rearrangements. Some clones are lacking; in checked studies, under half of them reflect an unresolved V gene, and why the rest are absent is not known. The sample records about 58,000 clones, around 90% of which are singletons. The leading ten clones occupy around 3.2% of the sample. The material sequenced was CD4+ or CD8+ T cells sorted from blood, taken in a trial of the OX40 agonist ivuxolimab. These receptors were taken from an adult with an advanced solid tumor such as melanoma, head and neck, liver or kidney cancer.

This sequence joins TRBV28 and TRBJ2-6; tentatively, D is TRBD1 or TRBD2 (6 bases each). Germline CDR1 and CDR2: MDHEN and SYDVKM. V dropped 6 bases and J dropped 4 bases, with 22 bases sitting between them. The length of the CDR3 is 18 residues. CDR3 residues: CASRLIGGAGSGANVLTF. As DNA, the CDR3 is TGTGCCAGCAGATTAATCGGGGGCGCAGGTTCCGGGGCCAACGTCCTGACTTTC.

CDR3 sequence (DNA): TGTGCCAGCAGTCGGACAGGGGGGACCTCTGGAAACACCATATATTTT. Translated, it gives CASSRTGGTSGNTIYF. The chain is built from TRBV27 and TRBJ1-3; 10 bases line up with TRBD1. This CDR3 contains 16 residues. Germline CDR1 is MNHEY and CDR2 is SMNVEV (reference sequence). V shed 5 bases, J shed 0 bases, and the junction held 4 bases outside the gene matches.

In DNA form, the CDR3 reads TGCAGTGCTCTCAGGGGGGGGTACTTC. This codes for CSALRGGYF. V is TRBV20-1 and J is TRBJ2-7, with D perhaps being TRBD1 or TRBD2 (7 bases each). CDR1 DFQATT and CDR2 SNEGSKA come from the germline V gene (reference sequence). The CDR3 is made up of 9 amino acids. V lost 5 bases, J lost 12 bases, and 11 bases lay in between.

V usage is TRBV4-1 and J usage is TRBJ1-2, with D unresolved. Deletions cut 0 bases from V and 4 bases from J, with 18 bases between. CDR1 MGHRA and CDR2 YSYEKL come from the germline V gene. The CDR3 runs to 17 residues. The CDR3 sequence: CASSQDGEGIGSYGYTF. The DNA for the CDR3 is TGCGCCAGCAGCCAAGATGGAGAAGGGATAGGGTCCTATGGCTACACCTTC.